This T cell receptor (beta chain) was recovered during a study of Graves' ophthalmopathy and Graves' hyperthyroidism. Study details: Researchers obtained peripheral blood at initial diagnosis, before any treatment had begun. General study results and limits: With a specificity of roughly 72% and a sensitivity of 70% to 71%, the model predicted ophthalmopathy progression.

This clonotype was observed many times. The antigen is unknown. The CDR3 has 14 residues. Germline V CDR1 and CDR2: DFQATT, SNEGSKA (reference sequence). Trimming removed 5 bases from V and 7 bases from J; junction bases left unmatched: 13. Diagnosis was based on clinical symptoms, serum thyroxine, TRAb, thyroid ultrasound and orbital computed tomography. The TCR beta CDR3 regions underwent amplification from RNA transcripts. HTBI-primed RT-PCR formed the first round, and a multiplex PCR formed the second. A single record per CDR3 protein comes from TCRdb applying MiXCR to the multiplex PCR reads. Among 150,000 to 200,000 distinct CDR3 sequences listed, around 40% were seen once.

The genes are TRBV20-1 and TRBJ2-7, with 8 bases fitting TRBD1. Sequences were obtained from peripheral blood. This receptor was obtained from a man under 40 with Graves' ophthalmopathy. CDR3 in DNA: TGCAGTGCTCGCGGACAGGGCGCGGGTGAGGAGCAGTACTTC. Amino acids: CSARGQGAGEEQYF.